These T cell receptor beta chains were read from a single sample in a study of metastatic and nonmetastatic thyroid tumors. TCRdb re-processed the PCR reads through MiXCR. The sample includes 14,000 to 15,000 clones, about 21% of them seen just once. The sample was blood. The receptors derive from a female donor with papillary thyroid cancer or a benign thyroid nodule (not recorded which). Some clones in this sample may be carry-over from other donors' samples. Each CDR3 is given with its conserved first and last residue. The D gene is left open where the match is weak. Part of the rows lack a size; the others show once, few, many or a class for expanded clones.

J,V,D,size,CDR3,DNA
TRBJ2-1,TRBV13,TRBD2,medium-sized,CASSWTSSVEKGSYNEQFF,TGTGCCAGCAGCTGGACTAGTTCGGTAGAAAAAGGCTCCTACAATGAGCAGTTCTTC
TRBJ2-7,TRBV2,TRBD1,medium-sized,CASSVGQGYEQYF,TGTGCCAGCAGCGTTGGACAGGGCTACGAGCAGTACTTC
TRBJ1-2,TRBV2,TRBD1,-,CASRLDRDYGYTF,TGTGCCAGCAGGCTGGACAGGGACTATGGCTACACCTTC
TRBJ1-5,TRBV9,-,many,CASSVDGGNQPQHF,TGTGCCAGCAGCGTAGACGGGGGAAATCAGCCCCAGCATTTT
TRBJ2-1,TRBV2,TRBD2,medium-sized,CASSERLAGDSFF,TGTGCCAGCAGTGAACGACTAGCGGGAGATAGTTTCTTC
TRBJ2-7,TRBV11-2,TRBD1,medium-sized,CASSLDGEGTGAPYEQYF,TGTGCCAGCAGCTTAGATGGGGAGGGGACAGGGGCCCCCTACGAGCAGTACTTC
TRBJ1-1,TRBV2,-,many,CASSEVWANTEAFF,TGTGCCAGCAGTGAAGTCTGGGCGAACACTGAAGCTTTCTTT
TRBJ2-1,TRBV7-9,-,few,CASRIPQRRPRGEDYNEQFF,TGTGCCAGCAGGATTCCCCAGCGCAGGCCCCGGGGTGAGGACTACAATGAGCAGTTCTTC
TRBJ2-7,TRBV4-1,-,many,CASSPRDGTYEQYF,TGCGCCAGCAGCCCCCGGGACGGTACCTACGAGCAGTACTTC
TRBJ1-4,TRBV6-1,TRBD1,medium-sized,CASRDGQGGEKLFF,TGTGCCAGCAGGGATGGACAGGGTGGTGAAAAACTGTTTTTT
TRBJ2-7,TRBV6-4,TRBD2,medium-sized,CASSELAGAISEQYF,TGTGCCAGCAGTGAGCTAGCGGGAGCGATTAGCGAGCAGTACTTC
TRBJ1-1,TRBV2,-,-,CASRDMGILNTKAFF,TGTGCCAGCAGGGACATGGGGATTCTTAACACTAAAGCTTTCTTT
TRBJ2-1,TRBV6-1,-,-,CASSLPTHSVGSYNEQFF,TGTGCCAGCTCCCTGCCGACGCATTCAGTGGGTTCCTACAATGAGCAGTTCTTC
TRBJ2-1,TRBV6-5,TRBD1,many,CASSRPTHSGGSYNEQFF,TGTGCCAGCTCCCGGCCGACGCATTCAGGGGGTTCCTACAATGAGCAGTTCTTC
TRBJ2-2,TRBV10-2,TRBD2,many,CASRTSSNTGELFF,TGCGCCAGCCGGACTAGCTCGAACACCGGGGAGCTGTTTTTT
TRBJ2-5,TRBV11-2,-,many,CASSLGTQETQYF,TGTGCCAGCAGCTTAGGGACCCAAGAGACCCAGTACTTC
TRBJ1-6,TRBV5-1,-,-,CASSRGRAPLHF,TGCGCCAGCAGTCGGGGGAGGGCACCCCTCCACTTT
TRBJ2-3,TRBV5-1,TRBD1,medium-sized,CASSLLGTGSADTQYF,TGCGCCAGCAGCCTACTTGGGACAGGGTCTGCAGATACGCAGTATTTT
TRBJ2-7,TRBV4-1,TRBD2,many,CASSQEFPAGSSYEQYF,TGCGCCAGCAGCCAAGAATTCCCAGCGGGGAGCTCCTACGAGCAGTACTTC
TRBJ1-6,TRBV10-3,-,medium-sized,CAISHEDSPLHF,TGTGCCATCAGTCACGAGGATTCACCCCTCCACTTT
TRBJ1-2,TRBV28,TRBD1,-,CASSTHGQGKGYTF,TGTGCCAGCAGTACACACGGACAGGGTAAAGGCTACACCTTC
TRBJ2-1,TRBV7-3,TRBD2,-,CASILMMLGSGRTLFF,TGTGCCAGCATCTTAATGATGTTGGGTAGCGGGAGGACCCTGTTCTTC
TRBJ1-1,TRBV7-9,TRBD1,many,CASSLQGENTEAFF,TGTGCCAGCAGCTTACAGGGGGAGAACACTGAAGCTTTCTTT
TRBJ1-5,TRBV4-2,-,many,CASSQDWGARQPQHF,TGTGCCAGCAGCCAAGATTGGGGGGCGCGTCAGCCCCAGCATTTT
TRBJ2-7,TRBV28,-,-,CASSNLSSYEQYF,TGTGCCAGCAGCAACCTCAGCTCCTACGAGCAGTACTTC
TRBJ2-5,TRBV6-2/TRBV6-3,TRBD1,few,CASSTGTGGVETKYF,TGTGCCAGCAGTACCGGGACAGGGGGCGTGGAGACCAAGTACTTC
TRBJ2-7,TRBV10-3,-,-,CDAGLSHYEQYF,TGTGACGCCGGACTGTCCCACTACGAGCAGTACTTC
TRBJ2-7,TRBV7-7,-,once,CASSHTTGTEQYF,TGTGCCAGCAGCCATACGACCGGGACCGAGCAGTACTTC
TRBJ2-3,TRBV29-1,TRBD2,-,CSVGAGDTDTQYF,TGCAGCGTTGGGGCGGGGGATACGGATACGCAGTATTTT
TRBJ2-1,TRBV6-1,-,-,CASSDPFEDEQFF,TGTGCCAGCAGTGACCCCTTTGAGGATGAGCAGTTCTTC
TRBJ2-1,TRBV20-1,TRBD2,medium-sized,CSALVGIAGGYNEQFF,TGCAGTGCTTTGGTAGGGATAGCGGGCGGATACAATGAGCAGTTCTTC